The sequence of this T cell receptor beta chain was determined in a study of ipilimumab plus nivolumab after autologous stem cell transplantation. As for the study in general: A median of roughly eight nivolumab and 5 ipilimumab doses were given.

Sequencing was performed with immunoSEQ multiplex PCR; in TCRdb, only in-frame clones are kept and a portion is missing. The table lists about 83,000 clones, 83% of them singletons. Checkpoint therapy with ipilimumab 1 mg/kg began 14 to 28 days after transplant. Dosing: nivolumab 3 mg/kg IV, weeks 1, 4, 7, 10, then every two weeks to week 26. The sequence derives from a male donor with diffuse large B-cell lymphoma. This material consisted of PBMCs, taken in a trial of ipilimumab plus nivolumab as post-transplant consolidation.

The CDR3 here is CASSIGLAGSTDTQYF. CDR3 nucleotide sequence: TGTGCCAGTAGTATAGGACTAGCGGGGAGCACAGATACGCAGTATTTT. The chain recombines TRBV19 with TRBJ2-3; 11 bases agree with TRBD2. The germline V gene has CDR1 LNHDA and CDR2 SQIVND (reference sequence). The trim removed 1 base at V and 0 bases at J, leaving 0 bases unmatched. This CDR3 comprises 16 residues.